These 27 T cell receptor beta chains share one sample of origin, sequenced in a study of T cells in Graves' hyperthyroidism and ophthalmopathy. TCR beta CDR3 regions were amplified from RNA transcripts. In the first-round RT-PCR of the TCR CDR3, the HTBI primer set was used. In TCRdb, the multiplex PCR reads were re-called with MiXCR into one record per CDR3 protein. The sample includes nearly 600,000 distinct CDR3 sequences, around 14% of them seen just once. The specimen sequenced was blood. The receptors originated from a woman in her 30s with Graves' hyperthyroidism that later progressed to Graves' ophthalmopathy.

This clonotype was detected ten times or more. This sequence joins TRBV5-1 and TRBJ2-1; tentatively, D is TRBD2 (5 bases). The CDR3 loop spans 15 amino acids. The germline V and J ends were trimmed by 4 bases and 7 bases, with 18 bases remaining between them. Germline CDR1 is SGHRS and CDR2 is YFSETQ. DNA for the CDR3: TGCGCCAGCAGCGCCCCTGAGTCTTCGGGGAATGAGCAGTTCTTC. It encodes CASSAPESSGNEQFF.

This clonotype was observed at least ten times. The gene calls are TRBV5-5 and TRBJ2-1; D not certain. Germline-derived CDR1 and CDR2 are SGHKS and YYEKEE (reference sequence). Trimming took 0 bases from V and 8 from J, leaving 6 bases between them. The CDR3 loop spans 12 amino acids. This chain's CDR3 is CASSLDIYEQFF. CDR3 bases: TGTGCCAGCAGCTTGGACATCTATGAGCAGTTCTTC.

This clonotype has at least ten counts. This rearrangement joins TRBV5-4 to TRBJ2-3; no clear D. V shed 5 bases and J shed 2 bases, with 6 bases lying between them. The CDR3 consists of 12 residues. Germline V gene lookup returns CDR1 SGHNT and CDR2 YYREEE (reference sequence). CDR3 coding DNA: TGTGCCAGCAGTTCACTCACAGATACGCAGTATTTT. Translated: CASSSLTDTQYF.

The chain couples TRBV27 to TRBJ2-5; perhaps TRBD1 as D (5 bases). The CDR3 is made up of 17 amino acids. V shed 5 bases and J shed 0 bases, with 19 bases lying between them. CDR1 is MNHEY, CDR2 SMNVEV, per germline (reference sequence). The CDR3 bases are TGTGCCAGCAGTCACTCCCCTGGACACTCGTACCAAGAGACCCAGTACTTC. The encoded protein is CASSHSPGHSYQETQYF.

This clonotype was counted many times. The chain is built from TRBV20-1 and TRBJ2-7; no firm D call. The CDR3 sequence is 13 residues long. The V end lost 1 base, the J end lost 4 bases, and 11 bases lay between the germline ends. The germline CDR1 and CDR2 sequences are DFQATT and SNEGSKA (reference sequence). DNA for the CDR3: TGCAGTGCTAGAGGCCGCCTACCATACGAGCAGTACTTC. This codes for CSARGRLPYEQYF.

This clonotype was seen more than once but under ten times. This chain joins TRBV27 and TRBJ2-7; D gene uncertain. Germline CDR1 and CDR2: MNHEY and SMNVEV (reference sequence). The CDR3 length is 11 residues. Between the trimmed V and J ends, which lost 6 bases and 9 bases, there was a span of 12 bases. The CDR3 region is CASRGSLGQYF. The CDR3 DNA follows: TGTGCCAGCAGGGGCTCATTAGGGCAGTACTTC.

This clonotype appeared many times. The V call is TRBV2, the J call TRBJ2-2, with TRBD1 matching 9 bases. Germline V gene data show CDR1 as SNHLY and CDR2 as FYNNEI. V dropped 8 bases and J dropped 4; count of bases not matched to a gene: 5. This CDR3 is built from 14 residues. CDR3 coding DNA: TGTGCCAGCCGCAGGGGACAGGGCACCGGGGAGCTGTTTTTT. Protein product: CASRRGQGTGELFF.

There are many counts of this clonotype. V usage is TRBV20-1 and J usage is TRBJ2-3; 7 bases align to TRBD2. Germline values: CDR1 DFQATT, CDR2 SNEGSKA (reference sequence). The junction had 5 bases not matched to a gene; V was cut back by 5 bases and J by 0 bases. The CDR3 consists of 14 residues. CDR3 in DNA: TGCAGTGCTTCTCTAGCGGCTAGCACAGATACGCAGTATTTT. This encodes CSASLAASTDTQYF.

The chain employs TRBV20-1 and TRBJ2-7; the D gene is possibly TRBD2 (6 bases). V lost 3 bases, J lost 5 bases, and 14 bases lay in between. The CDR3 totals 13 residues. Germline V gene lookup returns CDR1 DFQATT and CDR2 SNEGSKA (reference sequence). The CDR3 region is CSASTGGVHEQYF. The CDR3 DNA follows: TGCAGTGCTAGTACCGGGGGAGTCCACGAGCAGTACTTC.

This clonotype was detected many times. The DNA of the CDR3 is TGTGCCAGCACCTCGACTAGGCATGAGCAGTTCTTC. Protein product: CASTSTRHEQFF. J is TRBJ2-1 and V is TRBV7-9; a weak D match, TRBD2 (6 bases). Germline V lookup: CDR1 SEHNR, CDR2 FQNEAQ (reference sequence). Trimming stripped 7 bases from V and 8 bases from J, with 12 bases between. CDR3 length: 12 residues.

This clonotype was counted ten times or more. This rearrangement joins TRBV20-1 to TRBJ1-5; TRBD1 aligns across 10 bases. The germline V gene has CDR1 DFQATT and CDR2 SNEGSKA (reference sequence). Germline trimming cut 1 base from V and 4 bases from J; bases unmatched to any gene: 1. This CDR3 has 14 residues. The CDR3 reads CSARGTGGNQPQHF. The CDR3 coding sequence is TGCAGTGCTAGAGGGACAGGGGGTAATCAGCCCCAGCATTTT.

This clonotype was seen a handful of times. The chain employs TRBV6-1 and TRBJ2-2; D gene uncertain. Looked up from germline, CDR1 is MNHNS and CDR2 is SASEGT. CDR3 size: 14 residues. The germline V and J ends were trimmed by 3 bases and 3 bases, with 8 bases remaining between them. CDR3: CASSDRHYTGELFF. The CDR3 bases are TGTGCCAGCAGTGACAGGCATTACACCGGGGAGCTGTTTTTT.

This clonotype has at least ten counts. The chain is built from TRBV7-3 and TRBJ2-2; no clear D gene. CDR3 length: 16 amino acids. Germline CDR1 SGHTA, CDR2 FQGTGA. V lost 2 bases and J 5 bases, leaving 15 bases between the germline ends. CDR3 nucleotides: TGTGCCAGCAGCTTAGGAACAACTGCCCGAACCGGGGAGCTGTTTTTT. Encoded protein: CASSLGTTARTGELFF.

This clonotype was observed many times. This chain connects TRBV30 to TRBJ2-7, with D possibly being TRBD1 (5 bases). Trimming took 3 bases from V and 0 from J, leaving 15 bases between them. The V gene's germline CDR1 is GTSNPN and CDR2 SVGIG (reference sequence). The CDR3 runs to 15 residues. The CDR3 loop is CAWRRRAGRSYEQYF. The CDR3 bases are TGTGCCTGGAGACGCCGGGCAGGGCGCTCCTACGAGCAGTACTTC.

The sample holds many counts of this clonotype. The rearrangement joins TRBV11-2 to TRBJ2-1; 9 bases agree with TRBD2. Germline CDR1 SGHAT, CDR2 FQNNGV. The junction had 6 bases not matched to a gene; V was cut back by 6 bases and J by 9 bases. The CDR3 has 13 residues. As DNA, the CDR3 is TGTGCCAGCAGATTCGCGGGAGGGGGTGAGCAGTTCTTC. Encoded protein: CASRFAGGGEQFF.

For this clonotype: A single base separates this from a much larger clone, so it may be a read error. The chain has TRBV7-9 and TRBJ2-3; a weak D match, TRBD1 (6 bases). Germline assignment: CDR1 SEHNR and CDR2 FQNEAQ (reference sequence). The CDR3 length is 19 residues. V was trimmed by 5 bases and J by 3 bases, leaving 27 bases between them. CDR3 nucleotides: TGTGCCAGCAGCCCCTACCGACCGTCGGACAGATTAAAGACAGATACGCAGTATTTT. It codes for CASSPYRPSDRLKTDTQYF.

This clonotype was found many times. CDR3 DNA sequence: TGTGCCAGCAGTTTTTCTTCAGGAGGGCTTGAGCGCACTGAAGCTTTCTTT. Its translation: CASSFSSGGLERTEAFF. The chain has TRBV12-3 or TRBV12-4 and TRBJ1-1, with D uncertain. CDR3 length: 17 amino acids. The germline V and J ends were trimmed by 3 bases and 4 bases, with 21 bases remaining between them.

The sample holds many counts of this clonotype. This chain links TRBV2 with TRBJ2-7; TRBD1 matches at 7 bases. The CDR3 contains 14 residues. Germline CDR1 is SNHLY and CDR2 is FYNNEI. J gave up 4 bases and V 8 bases, and 11 bases lay outside the gene matches. CDR3 protein: CASSSGTAPYEQYF. Here the CDR3 DNA reads TGTGCCAGCTCGTCGGGGACAGCTCCTTACGAGCAGTACTTC.

The chain employs TRBV2 and TRBJ2-2; no definite D call. Germline V CDR1 and CDR2: SNHLY, FYNNEI. V lost 2 bases to trimming and J lost 0 bases, with 7 bases between them. The CDR3 covers 15 residues. The CDR3 DNA reads TGTGCCAGCAGTGAATGGGCGGCGAACACCGGGGAGCTGTTTTTT. It specifies CASSEWAANTGELFF.

The chain joins TRBV12-3 or TRBV12-4 to TRBJ1-1; a possible D gene is TRBD1 (6 bases). V lost 2 bases, J lost 5 bases, and 12 bases lay in between. This CDR3 has 14 residues. CDR3: CASSLHSGATEAFF. The CDR3 DNA follows: TGTGCCAGCAGTTTACATTCAGGGGCGACTGAAGCTTTCTTT.

This clonotype has at least ten counts. The gene calls are TRBV11-3 and TRBJ1-2, with TRBD1 as a possible D gene (6 bases). This CDR3 contains 16 residues. Trimming shortened V by 5 bases and J by 4 bases, and 20 bases separated the two germline ends. The germline gives CDR1 SGHNT, CDR2 YENEEA. CDR3: CASSPPMGGQLYGYTF. The CDR3 DNA follows: TGTGCCAGCAGCCCCCCCATGGGAGGACAGCTCTATGGCTACACCTTC.

This clonotype was seen repeatedly, ten times or more. The chain has TRBV29-1 and TRBJ2-3; TRBD1 matches 7 bases. The V gene's germline CDR1 is SQVTM and CDR2 ANQGSEA. This CDR3 contains 12 residues. V shed 7 bases, J shed 2 bases, and the junction held 3 bases outside the gene matches. The CDR3 DNA is TGCAGCGGGGACAGAGACACAGATACGCAGTATTTT. It translates to CSGDRDTDTQYF.

The chain uses TRBV19 and TRBJ1-5; TRBD1 is a possible D gene (6 bases). Germline V CDR1 and CDR2: LNHDA, SQIVND (reference sequence). The CDR3 is 13 amino acids. V gave up 4 bases and J gave up 6 bases, with 10 bases separating them. The CDR3 loop reads CASSKGVGQPQHF. The DNA of the CDR3 is TGTGCCAGTAGTAAGGGGGTAGGTCAGCCCCAGCATTTT.

About this clonotype itself: A much larger clone sits a single nucleotide away, making a read error possible. The chain employs TRBV10-1 and TRBJ1-5; weak D call: TRBD1 (5 bases). CDR1 and CDR2 (germline): WNHNN, SYGVQD (reference sequence). CDR3 size: 14 residues. CDR3 sequence: CASSEGSGSGPEHF. The CDR3 bases are TGCGCCAGCAGCGAGGGGTCAGGCTCAGGGCCCGAGCATTTT.

This clonotype was detected many times. This chain connects TRBV27 to TRBJ2-1; maybe TRBD2 (5 bases). The CDR3 has 14 residues. The germline V gene encodes CDR1 MNHEY and CDR2 SMNVEV (reference sequence). Trimming stripped 3 bases from V and 4 bases from J, with 10 bases between. CDR3 sequence: CASSFKRWYNEQFF. The CDR3 nucleotides are TGTGCCAGCAGTTTCAAGCGGTGGTACAATGAGCAGTTCTTC.

This chain links TRBV6-1 with TRBJ2-6; D gene ambiguous. CDR1 and CDR2 (germline): MNHNS, SASEGT. The CDR3 contains 17 residues. The ends were cut back, 3 bases at V and 0 bases at J, with 12 bases in the middle. The CDR3 nucleotides are TGTGCCAGCAGTGATCCAGGACGAAGCTCTGGGGCCAACGTCCTGACTTTC. Its translation: CASSDPGRSSGANVLTF.

Ten or more counts support this clonotype. The chain recombines TRBV2 with TRBJ1-5; no definite D call. Trimming stripped 1 base from V and 3 bases from J, with 19 bases between. The CDR3 runs to 18 residues. The germline V gene has CDR1 SNHLY and CDR2 FYNNEI. This CDR3 is CASSEGGGGMWDNQPQHF. CDR3 DNA: TGTGCCAGCAGTGAAGGGGGAGGAGGGATGTGGGACAATCAGCCCCAGCATTTT.